This T cell receptor beta chain is from a study of T cell responses to AZD1222 COVID-19 vaccine. Here immunoSEQ multiplex PCR was the method, and the copy in TCRdb shows in-frame clones only, minus some. The data hold roughly 150,000 clones, with more than 90% observed a single time. Looked up from germline, CDR1 is SGHDT and CDR2 is YYEEEE. V trimming: 4 bases; J trimming: 8 bases; junction bases outside the gene matches: 10. The CDR3 runs to 16 residues. This chain connects TRBV5-6 to TRBJ2-2; 11 bases fit TRBD1. The clonotype comes from an adult who received the AZD1222 COVID-19 vaccine. Sample: peripheral blood, taken 28 days after the second AZD1222 dose. The CDR3 nucleotides read TGTGCCAGCAGCCCAGGACAGGGGGCTATCTCTGGGGAGCTGTTTTTT. Encoded protein: CASSPGQGAISGELFF. Using reference TRBV5-6 and TRBJ2-2 for the parts outside the CDR3, the full variable domain is DAGVTQSPTHLIKTRGQQVTLRCSPKSGHDTVSWYQQALGQGPQFIFQYYEEEERQRGNFPDRFSGHQFPNYSSELNVNALLLGDSALYLCASSPGQGAISGELFFGEGSRLTVL.